A single sample gave rise to the 21 T cell receptor beta chains below, sequenced in a study of T cell responses to AZD1222 COVID-19 vaccine. Some clones are missing from TCRdb's copy, which holds only in-frame ones; the method was immunoSEQ multiplex PCR. The sample holds some 150,000 clones, approximately 89% seen once. The source material was peripheral blood, sampled on day 0 of AZD1222 vaccination. Receptors were obtained from an adult in good health.

The chain links TRBV7-2 to TRBJ2-6; D is unclear. The CDR3 spans 17 residues. Between the trimmed V and J ends, which lost 5 bases and 0 bases, there was a span of 14 bases. Germline values: CDR1 SGHTA, CDR2 FQGNSA. The CDR3 here is CASSPQPQFSGANVLTF. CDR3 sequence (DNA): TGTGCCAGCAGCCCTCAACCCCAATTCTCTGGGGCCAACGTCCTGACTTTC.

The chain recombines TRBV11-1 with TRBJ2-2; D is uncertain. Germline lookup yields CDR1 SGHAT and CDR2 FQDESV (reference sequence). CDR3 size: 13 residues. V lost 3 bases, J lost 4 bases, and 6 bases lay in between. CDR3 region: CASSFTVTGELFF. DNA for the CDR3: TGTGCCAGCAGCTTTACAGTCACCGGGGAGCTGTTTTTT.

The rearrangement links TRBV24-1 to TRBJ2-3, with D perhaps assigned TRBD1 or TRBD2 (5 bases each). This CDR3 has 13 residues. From germline, CDR1 is KGHDR and CDR2 SFDVKD. Trimming removed 8 bases from V and 6 bases from J, with 14 bases in between. CDR3 bases: TGTGCCACCAAGGGACCCCTAGATGATACGCAGTATTTT. Protein product: CATKGPLDDTQYF.

This clone occurred once. The CDR3 sequence is CASKGLFSYNEQFF. CDR3 nucleotides: TGTGCCAGCAAAGGGCTTTTCTCCTACAATGAGCAGTTCTTC. The V gene is TRBV27, the J gene TRBJ2-1, with D uncertain. Trimming stripped 7 bases from V and 0 bases from J, with 10 bases between. CDR1 and CDR2 (germline): MNHEY, SMNVEV (reference sequence). CDR3 length: 14 residues.

The V and J genes are TRBV5-8 and TRBJ1-1; D gene uncertain. V was shortened by 3 bases and J by 5 bases, with 14 bases between the two germline ends. The CDR3 has 14 residues. CDR1 is SGHTS and CDR2 is YDEGEE in the germline V gene. The chain's CDR3 is CASSSSVRWTEAFF. The DNA for the CDR3 is TGTGCCAGCAGCTCTTCGGTTAGATGGACTGAAGCTTTCTTT.

This clone was seen only once. The CDR3 protein is CASTRSGQSYNEQFF. CDR3 nucleotide sequence: TGTGCCAGCACCCGATCGGGACAGAGCTACAATGAGCAGTTCTTC. V usage is TRBV6-5 and J usage is TRBJ2-1, with TRBD1 matching over 7 bases. J gave up 3 bases and V 7 bases, and 9 bases lay outside the gene matches. This CDR3 is 15 amino acids long. CDR1 and CDR2 (germline): MNHEY, SVGAGI.

This chain joins TRBV28 and TRBJ1-2; 8 bases map to TRBD1. Germline CDR1 is MDHEN and CDR2 is SYDVKM. J gave up 4 bases and V 6 bases, and 13 bases lay outside the gene matches. This CDR3 is 16 amino acids long. The CDR3 sequence is CASSHQGQALIYGYTF. As DNA, the CDR3 is TGTGCCAGCAGCCATCAGGGACAGGCCCTTATCTATGGCTACACCTTC.

The chain uses TRBV30 and TRBJ2-7; D unclear. Looked up from germline, CDR1 is GTSNPN and CDR2 is SVGIG (reference sequence). This CDR3 has 12 residues. V was pared by 2 bases and J by 2 bases, with 7 bases between. The CDR3 coding sequence is TGTGCCTGGAGTCTGGGCCCCTACGAGCAGTACTTC. Its translation is CAWSLGPYEQYF.

This clone was detected only once. The chain uses TRBV27 and TRBJ1-5, with TRBD1 matching 8 bases. The CDR3 sequence is 15 residues long. CDR1 MNHEY and CDR2 SMNVEV come from the germline V gene (reference sequence). Unmatched junction bases numbered 7, after V lost 8 bases and J lost 1 base. The CDR3: CASANGQGSNQPQHF. In nucleotides, the CDR3 is TGTGCCAGCGCTAATGGACAGGGCAGCAATCAGCCCCAGCATTTT.

V and J are TRBV7-2 and TRBJ1-6; D gene uncertain. CDR1 SGHTA and CDR2 FQGNSA come from the germline V gene. V was trimmed by 1 base and J by 10 bases, leaving 14 bases between them. This CDR3 has 15 residues. DNA for the CDR3: TGTGCCAGCAGCTTAGTTTGGGAAGGAAGGTCACCCCTCCACTTT. Amino acids: CASSLVWEGRSPLHF.

The chain couples TRBV21-1 to TRBJ2-1. TRBV21-1 corresponds to a pseudogene. This CDR3 is built from 13 residues. CDR3 region: CASRGSGKGEQFF. The CDR3 bases are TGTGCCAGCAGAGGATCAGGAAAAGGGGAGCAGTTCTTC.

This clone was counted only a few times. The chain has TRBV6-2 or TRBV6-3 and TRBJ1-1; TRBD1 is a possible D gene (5 bases). The germline V and J ends were trimmed by 2 bases and 11 bases, with 15 bases remaining between them. CDR1 and CDR2 (germline): MNHEY, SVGEGT. The CDR3 loop spans 13 amino acids. The CDR3, as DNA: TGTGCCAGCAGTTACCAGGCGGAGGGGCGGGCTTTCTTT. This codes for CASSYQAEGRAFF.

V gene TRBV29-1 combines with J gene TRBJ1-4; 9 nucleotides line up with TRBD1. V trimming: 7 bases; J trimming: 0 bases; junction bases outside the gene matches: 0. Germline assignment: CDR1 SQVTM and CDR2 ANQGSEA. This CDR3 has 13 amino acids. CDR3 region: CSGTGATNEKLFF. CDR3 nucleotide sequence: TGCAGCGGGACAGGGGCAACTAATGAAAAACTGTTTTTT.

The V call is TRBV28, the J call TRBJ1-2; a weak D match, TRBD1 (5 bases). Germline values: CDR1 MDHEN, CDR2 SYDVKM. Trimming pared 5 bases from V and 7 bases from J, leaving 14 bases between. The CDR3 is made up of 13 amino acids. This chain's CDR3 is CASSILTGRGYTF. The CDR3, as DNA: TGTGCCAGCAGTATCCTCACAGGTCGTGGCTACACCTTC.

The chain joins TRBV7-9 to TRBJ1-2; possibly TRBD1 for D (5 bases). Trimming cost V 5 bases and J 1 base, with 14 bases left between them. The CDR3 runs to 15 residues. Germline V gene data show CDR1 as SEHNR and CDR2 as FQNEAQ (reference sequence). CDR3 nucleotide sequence: TGTGCCAGCAGCCGGTCCGGGACCGATAACTATGGCTACACCTTC. Protein: CASSRSGTDNYGYTF.

This rearrangement joins TRBV19 to TRBJ1-2, with D unresolved. The CDR3 has 11 residues. The germline V and J ends were trimmed by 4 bases and 7 bases, with 7 bases remaining between them. Germline V gives CDR1 LNHDA, CDR2 SQIVND (reference sequence). The CDR3 region has the DNA TGTGCCAGTAGTAAGGGCCGTGGCTACACCTTC. Protein product: CASSKGRGYTF.

This CDR3 is CASKGVATNEKLFF. In DNA form, the CDR3 reads TGTGCCAGTAAAGGCGTTGCAACTAATGAAAAACTGTTTTTT. The chain employs TRBV19 and TRBJ1-4; D gene unclear. Germline values: CDR1 LNHDA, CDR2 SQIVND (reference sequence). The CDR3 is 14 amino acids. Trimming removed 7 bases from V and 0 bases from J, with 9 bases in between.

V and J are TRBV19 and TRBJ1-2; D unclear. This CDR3 spans 12 amino acids. With 3 bases removed from V and 5 bases from J, the gap between germline ends came to 7 bases. Per the germline V gene, CDR1 is LNHDA and CDR2 is SQIVND (reference sequence). The CDR3 coding sequence is TGTGCCAGTAGTATCGCGGGGTATGGCTACACCTTC. It translates to CASSIAGYGYTF.

The chain joins TRBV27 to TRBJ1-2, with D hard to call. V lost 8 bases and J lost 4, with 14 bases in between. From germline, CDR1 is MNHEY and CDR2 SMNVEV (reference sequence). The CDR3 spans 13 residues. In DNA form, the CDR3 reads TGTGCCAGCGGACGGCAGAATCTCTATGGCTACACCTTC. Translating it yields CASGRQNLYGYTF.

The rearrangement links TRBV3-1 (or the pseudogene TRBV3-2) to TRBJ1-1; the D is unclear. CDR1 is LGHDT and CDR2 is YNNKEL in the germline V gene (reference sequence). There are 14 residues in the CDR3. V was trimmed by 6 bases and J by 1 base, leaving 12 bases between them. CDR3 DNA: TGTGCCAGCAGTAAGAGCAGATCGAACACTGAAGCTTTCTTT. Its translation: CASSKSRSNTEAFF.

This clone was recorded only once. The CDR3 nucleotides read TGTGCCAGCTCACCACCAATCGGGAAGTGGAAAAACACCATATATTTT. This gives the protein CASSPPIGKWKNTIYF. The genes are TRBV18 and TRBJ1-3; D is undetermined. CDR1 is KGHSH and CDR2 is LQKENI in the germline V gene. The ends were cut back, 0 bases at V and 6 bases at J, with 15 bases in the middle. The CDR3 is made up of 16 amino acids.